This T cell receptor beta chain was observed in a study of low-dose radiotherapy and immunotherapy resistance in tumors. Study-level background: The schedule for Cohort 2 used 1 Gy per fraction every two weeks, which added up to 13 Gy over 26 weeks. Given every two weeks, intravenous cyclophosphamide 200 mg/m2 preceded radiation and immunotherapy by one day.

Stated time point: before trial treatment. The donors, trial participants, received nivolumab, ipilimumab, aspirin, low-dose cyclophosphamide and low-dose radiotherapy. TRAV and TRBV primers primed cDNA for both TCRalpha and TCRbeta. The PCR that amplified TCRs ran for 20 cycles, relying on a constant-region primer and a V-primer adapter. Amplification of isolated mRNA was accomplished via in vitro transcription. TCRdb passed the reads through MiXCR, listing each CDR3 protein once. The data contain under 90,000 distinct CDR3 sequences, around 17% of them singletons. The CDR3 has 15 residues. J gave up 6 bases and V 6 bases, and 8 bases lay outside the gene matches. Germline V gives CDR1 SGHAT, CDR2 FQNNGV.

The sequencing here drew on PBMCs, taken before treatment. The receptor's source is a male donor with prostate cancer. The V gene is TRBV11-2, the J gene TRBJ2-1; TRBD1 matches 10 bases. CDR3 region: CASSPRQGAINEQFF. Written as DNA, the CDR3 is TGTGCCAGCAGTCCGAGACAGGGGGCTATCAATGAGCAGTTCTTC.